This passage covers 15 T cell receptor beta chains from one sample sequenced in a study of tumor and adjacent non-tumor tissue in lung cancer. The library came from three nested PCR rounds adapted from ARM-PCR protocols. One entry per CDR3 protein results from TCRdb running MiXCR on the multiplex PCR reads. The sample yields more than 35,000 distinct CDR3 sequences, roughly 60% seen once. The template was RNA from unsorted bulk tissue. More than 3 cm separated this lung sample from the edge of the tumor. The sequenced sample consisted of distant non-tumor lung tissue. Receptor source: a woman aged 40 to 50 with non-small cell lung cancer.

Comment on this clonotype: One end of the junction is discordant with germline, which a read error may explain. The chain employs TRBV13 and TRBJ1-4; 8 bases line up with TRBD1. The CDR3 extends over 14 amino acids. Germline lookup yields CDR1 PRHDT and CDR2 FYEKMQ (reference sequence). The CDR3 loop reads CAGSFRTGNEKLFF. CDR3 DNA: TGTGCCGGCAGCTTCAGGACAGGGAATGAGAAATTGTTTTTT.

About this clonotype: A read error may be the cause here, since a much bigger clone is one base away. The rearrangement links TRBV14 to TRBJ2-3, with 9 bases matching TRBD2. CDR3 length: 15 residues. Germline V gives CDR1 SGHDN, CDR2 FVKESK. For the CDR3, the DNA is TGTGCCAGCAGCCAGCCAGCGGGGGGCACAGATATGCAGTATTTT. Translated: CASSQPAGGTDMQYF.

As to this clonotype: A read error is likely, as this CDR3 ends without the conserved phenylalanine or tryptophan. The DNA for the CDR3 is TGTGCCGTCAGTGAGTCGTTAGCGGGAGGGCCAGGCGAGCAGTACCTC. It translates to CAVSESLAGGPGEQYL. The gene calls are TRBV10-3 and TRBJ2-7; 11 bases match TRBD2. Germline loops: CDR1 ENHRY, CDR2 SYGVKD. The CDR3 has 16 amino acids.

Worth noting for this clonotype: This may be a read error: a much more frequent sequence differs by one nucleotide. The chain uses TRBV20-1 and TRBJ2-6; D is unclear. Germline CDR1 is DFQATT and CDR2 is SNEGSKA (reference sequence). This CDR3 has 11 residues. Here the CDR3 DNA reads TGCAATGCTTCTGGGGCCAACGTCCTGACTTTC. Translating it yields CNASGANVLTF.

This clonotype was recorded at least ten times. This chain connects TRBV4-2 to TRBJ1-2; no firm D call. Germline V lookup: CDR1 LGHNA, CDR2 YNFKEQ. Trimming stripped 0 bases from V and 2 bases from J, with 13 bases between. This CDR3 has 16 amino acids. This CDR3 reads CASSQEAVGINYGYTF. As DNA, the CDR3 is TGTGCCAGCAGCCAAGAGGCGGTGGGGATCAACTATGGCTACACCTTC.

This clonotype came up many times. V gene TRBV12-3 or TRBV12-4 combines with J gene TRBJ2-3, with D possibly matching TRBD2 (6 bases). This CDR3 region has 13 residues. The V end lost 6 bases, the J end lost 6 bases, and 13 bases lay between the germline ends. The CDR3 is CASRPGTQDTQYF. CDR3 DNA: TGTGCCAGCAGACCCGGGACTCAGGATACGCAGTATTTT.

For this clonotype: Germline is not matched at one junction end, which may reflect a read error. V usage is TRBV5-6 and J usage is TRBJ1-2, with D uncertain. The germline V gene encodes CDR1 SGHDT and CDR2 YYEEEE. The CDR3 totals 15 residues. CDR3 bases: TGTGTCAGCAGCCTTTGGGGTATTACTAACTATGGCTACACCTTC. This encodes CVSSLWGITNYGYTF.

Notes on this clonotype: At one end the junction does not follow the germline gene, possibly because of a read error. The V call is TRBV4-2, the J call TRBJ2-5, with a weak D call TRBD2 (6 bases). Germline V gene lookup returns CDR1 LGHNA and CDR2 YNFKEQ. The length of the CDR3 is 18 residues. CDR3 residues: CASSPLTTRWAIEEIQYF. The CDR3 region has the DNA TGTGCCAGCAGCCCACTGACGACTAGATGGGCGATAGAAGAGATCCAGTACTTC.

This clonotype was seen a handful of times. This sequence may be a read error, since a much larger clone differs from it by one base. The chain has TRBV4-1 and TRBJ1-2, with D possibly being TRBD1 (5 bases). V lost 7 bases and J lost 5, with 17 bases in between. CDR1 MGHRA and CDR2 YSYEKL come from the germline V gene. The length of the CDR3 is 14 residues. As DNA, the CDR3 is TGCGCCAGCAACCATGGGGGAGGTGAATATGGCTACACCTTC. Its protein product is CASNHGGGEYGYTF.

As to this clonotype: It may be a read error: a sequence one base away is much more abundant. This chain joins TRBV5-6 and TRBJ2-3; TRBD2 aligns across 9 bases. Germline-derived CDR1 and CDR2 are SGHDT and YYEEEE. The CDR3 consists of 14 residues. CDR3 residues: CANSLGLASDTQYF. The CDR3 nucleotides are TGTGCCAACAGCTTGGGACTAGCCTCAGATACGCAGTATTTT.

This clonotype has a count of ten or more. The chain is built from TRBV10-2 and TRBJ2-2; 11 bases are a match to TRBD1. The germline CDR1 and CDR2 sequences are WSHSY and SAAADI. With V trimmed by 3 bases and J by 4 bases, 4 bases remained unmatched. This CDR3 is 16 amino acids long. The CDR3 protein is CASSDPGTGGTGELFF. The CDR3, as DNA: TGCGCCAGCAGTGACCCCGGGACAGGGGGCACCGGGGAGCTGTTTTTT.

This chain links TRBV7-9 with TRBJ1-1; no definite D call. V shed 5 bases and J shed 1 base, with 8 bases lying between them. Per germline, CDR1 SEHNR and CDR2 FQNEAQ (reference sequence). The CDR3 extends over 13 amino acids. The chain's CDR3 is CASSRRENTEAFF. DNA of the CDR3: TGTGCCAGCAGCCGGCGGGAGAACACTGAAGCTTTCTTT.

This clonotype was observed a handful of times. The genes are TRBV24-1 and TRBJ2-2; TRBD1 or TRBD2 may be the D gene (5 bases each). Germline lookup yields CDR1 KGHDR and CDR2 SFDVKD. This CDR3 comprises 15 residues. Trimming removed 10 bases from V and 4 bases from J, with 18 bases in between. The CDR3 spells CATSPRGASTGELFF. The CDR3, as DNA: TGTGCCACATCTCCCCGAGGGGCGTCCACCGGGGAGCTGTTTTTT.

About this clonotype: No conserved phenylalanine or tryptophan ends this CDR3, so it is likely a read error. The CDR3: CNAPSGDTQYS. In DNA form, the CDR3 reads TGCAACGCACCTTCTGGAGATACGCAGTATTCT. The rearrangement joins TRBV29-1 to TRBJ2-3; D unclear. The germline CDR1 and CDR2 sequences are SQVTM and ANQGSEA. This CDR3 has 11 residues.

On this clonotype: One junction end disagrees with the germline gene, perhaps due to a read error. The V call is TRBV4-2, the J call TRBJ2-1; a possible D gene is TRBD2 (7 bases). Germline loops: CDR1 LGHNA, CDR2 YNFKEQ. The CDR3 spans 17 residues. The CDR3 DNA reads TGTGCCAGCAGCCAGGTCCCACTAGTGGGGGGGCGGGATGATCAGTTCTTC. The encoded protein is CASSQVPLVGGRDDQFF.